A single sample gave rise to the 20 T cell receptor beta chains below, sequenced in a study of OX40 agonist ivuxolimab in advanced cancers. Clones were read by immunoSEQ multiplex PCR, and TCRdb kept only the in-frame ones, dropping some. The sample includes some 150,000 clones, approximately 94% of them seen just once. Sequencing used CD4+ or CD8+ T cells sorted from blood, obtained in a trial of the OX40 agonist ivuxolimab. These receptors came from an adult with an advanced solid tumor such as melanoma, head and neck, liver or kidney cancer.

This chain joins TRBV27 and TRBJ1-1; the match to TRBD1 covers 9 bases. Per the germline V gene, CDR1 is MNHEY and CDR2 is SMNVEV (reference sequence). V dropped 8 bases and J dropped 8; count of bases not matched to a gene: 12. The CDR3 is made up of 14 amino acids. The CDR3 DNA is TGTGCCAGCGCCCTTCGAGGGGGACAGGGAGAAGCTTTCTTT. Translated: CASALRGGQGEAFF.

This chain joins TRBV6-5 and TRBJ2-7; D gene ambiguous. In germline, CDR1 is MNHEY, CDR2 SVGAGI. The V end lost 3 bases, the J end lost 2 bases, and 5 bases lay between the germline ends. This CDR3 has 12 residues. CDR3 loop: CASSYYPYEQYF. CDR3 DNA: TGTGCCAGCAGTTATTACCCCTACGAGCAGTACTTC.

This rearrangement joins TRBV12-5 to TRBJ2-4; possibly TRBD2 for D (5 bases). V was trimmed by 9 bases and J by 2 bases, leaving 20 bases between them. Germline V lookup: CDR1 LGHNT, CDR2 FRNRAP. CDR3 size: 16 residues. CDR3 loop: CASQEGRKETKNIQYF. The CDR3 DNA follows: TGTGCTAGCCAAGAGGGAAGGAAGGAAACCAAAAACATTCAGTACTTC. Combining the CDR3 with reference TRBV12-5 and TRBJ2-4 gives the whole variable domain DARVTQTPRHKVTEMGQEVTMRCQPILGHNTVFWYRQTMMQGLELLAYFRNRAPLDDSGMPKDRFSAEMPDATLATLKIQPSEPRDSAVYFCASQEGRKETKNIQYFGAGTRLSVL.

The genes are TRBV5-1 and TRBJ1-3; unclear D gene. Germline CDR1 and CDR2: SGHRS and YFSETQ. The CDR3 runs 15 residues. Trimming removed 3 bases at V and 1 base at J, with 11 bases between. The CDR3, as DNA: TGCGCCAGCAGCTACCACGGGGATTCTGGAAACACCATATATTTT. Its protein product is CASSYHGDSGNTIYF.

The genes are TRBV5-4 and TRBJ2-3; D unclear. The germline gives CDR1 SGHNT, CDR2 YYREEE (reference sequence). V shed 3 bases and J shed 2 bases, with 10 bases lying between them. This CDR3 is built from 14 residues. The DNA for the CDR3 is TGTGCCAGCAGCTCTTCGACCCACACAGATACGCAGTATTTT. Encoded protein: CASSSSTHTDTQYF.

This chain uses TRBV18 with TRBJ2-2, with TRBD1 matching over 9 bases. V shed 3 bases, J shed 4 bases, and the junction held 6 bases outside the gene matches. Germline V gives CDR1 KGHSH, CDR2 LQKENI. The CDR3 is 16 residues long. CDR3 DNA sequence: TGTGCCAGCTCACCGTCGGACAGGGGACGCACCGGGGAGCTGTTTTTT. This encodes CASSPSDRGRTGELFF. Supplemented by reference TRBV18 and TRBJ2-2, the full variable domain reads NAGVMQNPRHLVRRRGQEARLRCSPMKGHSHVYWYRQLPEEGLKFMVYLQKENIIDESGMPKERFSAEFPKEGPSILRIQQVVRGDSAAYFCASSPSDRGRTGELFFGEGSRLTVL.

The chain carries TRBV28 and TRBJ2-1, with unresolved D. The CDR3 has 13 residues. Germline V gives CDR1 MDHEN, CDR2 SYDVKM. Deletions cut 6 bases from V and 7 bases from J, with 13 bases between. The CDR3 sequence: CASRDPPRNEQFF. As DNA, the CDR3 is TGTGCCAGCAGAGACCCACCGAGGAATGAGCAGTTCTTC. Full variable domain (rest looked up from reference TRBV28 and TRBJ2-1): DVKVTQSSRYLVKRTGEKVFLECVQDMDHENMFWYRQDPGLGLRLIYFSYDVKMKEKGDIPEGYSVSREKKERFSLILESASTNQTSMYLCASRDPPRNEQFFGPGTRLTVL.

The genes are TRBV27 and TRBJ2-2; D possibly corresponds to TRBD2 (5 bases). Germline-derived CDR1 and CDR2 are MNHEY and SMNVEV (reference sequence). The CDR3 loop spans 15 amino acids. V lost 7 bases and J lost 6, with 18 bases in between. This chain's CDR3 is CASTSGSSLAGELFF. CDR3 DNA sequence: TGTGCCAGCACCTCCGGTTCTAGCCTCGCCGGGGAGCTGTTTTTT.

The gene calls are TRBV20-1 and TRBJ2-7; D gene uncertain. The V end lost 3 bases, the J end lost 4 bases, and 7 bases lay between the germline ends. Germline V gives CDR1 DFQATT, CDR2 SNEGSKA (reference sequence). The CDR3 spans 11 residues. CDR3 nucleotides: TGCAGTGCTAGTCTGGGGTACGAGCAGTACTTC. The encoded protein is CSASLGYEQYF.

The V gene is TRBV2, the J gene TRBJ1-4, with D unresolved. Germline V gene lookup returns CDR1 SNHLY and CDR2 FYNNEI. The V gene lost 5 bases and the J gene lost 13 bases, with 17 bases spanning the gap. There are 13 residues in the CDR3. CDR3 sequence (DNA): TGTGCCAGCAGTCCGGGCCGCCCGGGGAGACTGTTTTTT. It codes for CASSPGRPGRLFF.

This chain uses TRBV20-1 with TRBJ2-5; no reliable D call. The CDR3 length is 11 residues. Germline V gene data show CDR1 as DFQATT and CDR2 as SNEGSKA (reference sequence). Trimming cost V 5 bases and J 4 bases, with 8 bases left between them. The DNA for the CDR3 is TGCAGTGCTCCGGCAGGAGAGACCCAGTACTTC. This translates into CSAPAGETQYF.

The rearrangement links TRBV21-1 to TRBJ2-5; the table assigns TRBD2, which was not confirmed against the DNA. The end of the DNA is better explained by TRBJ2-7, so the J call may be wrong. TRBV21-1 is a pseudogene segment. The CDR3 has 19 residues. The CDR3 here is CASSKVLPASGDRAYEQYF. CDR3 bases: TGTGCCAGCAGCAAAGTTCTTCCGGCTAGCGGGGACCGAGCATACGAGCAGTACTTC.

The V gene is TRBV27, the J gene TRBJ1-1; D perhaps matches TRBD1 (5 bases). The CDR3 runs 14 residues. The V end lost 0 bases, the J end lost 4 bases, and 9 bases lay between the germline ends. Germline-derived CDR1 and CDR2 are MNHEY and SMNVEV (reference sequence). The CDR3 reads CASSLSGGGTEAFF. The CDR3 coding sequence is TGTGCCAGCAGTTTATCGGGGGGGGGCACTGAAGCTTTCTTT.

Points on this clone: One end of the junction does not line up with germline, which may come from a read error. The chain combines TRBV5-6 with TRBJ1-3; tentative D call: TRBD1 (5 bases). Germline V gene lookup returns CDR1 SGHDT and CDR2 YYEEEE. The CDR3 is made up of 16 amino acids. The DNA of the CDR3 is TGTGCCAGCAACAACATGGGGCCCCATGGCGGGGATCTCCTCGATTTT. Translating gives CASNNMGPHGGDLLDF. Looking up the rest from reference TRBV5-6 and TRBJ1-3 gives the full variable domain: DAGVTQSPTHLIKTRGQQVTLRCSPKSGHDTVSWYQQALGQGPQFIFQYYEEEERQRGNFPDRFSGHQFPNYSSELNVNALLLGDSALYLCASNNMGPHGGDLLDFGEGSWLTVV.

A single count supports this clone. The chain is built from TRBV2 and TRBJ2-6, with 10 bases fitting TRBD1. The CDR3 sequence is 16 residues long. V lost 11 bases to trimming and J lost 12 bases; unmatched junction nucleotides: 19. Germline CDR1 is SNHLY and CDR2 is FYNNEI. DNA of the CDR3: TGTGCCGGAGCAAATCCGGGACAGGGGTCCCTCACCGTCCTGACTTTC. Protein: CAGANPGQGSLTVLTF.

CDR3 nucleotide sequence: TGTGCCAGCAGAACGGCAGGTGCGTCGGGCACTGAAGCTTTCTTT. Protein sequence: CASRTAGASGTEAFF. The chain combines TRBV28 with TRBJ1-1; no clear D gene. V lost 6 bases and J lost 4, with 18 bases in between. The CDR3 length is 15 residues. Per the germline V gene, CDR1 is MDHEN and CDR2 is SYDVKM.

V is TRBV6-5 and J is TRBJ1-1; no definite D call. The germline V gene encodes CDR1 MNHEY and CDR2 SVGAGI. V lost 8 bases and J lost 0, with 13 bases in between. The CDR3 length is 14 residues. The CDR3 loop reads CASGVGSLNTEAFF. The DNA of the CDR3 is TGTGCCAGCGGTGTAGGCAGCCTGAACACTGAAGCTTTCTTT.

The chain recombines TRBV7-2 with TRBJ1-2; D is perhaps TRBD1 (5 bases). CDR3 size: 13 residues. The germline V gene encodes CDR1 SGHTA and CDR2 FQGNSA. Trimming shortened V by 2 bases and J by 5 bases, and 9 bases separated the two germline ends. The CDR3 spells CASSLRGTYGYTF. DNA for the CDR3: TGTGCCAGCAGCTTACGAGGGACGTATGGCTACACCTTC. Together with reference TRBV7-2 and TRBJ1-2, the CDR3 gives the full variable domain: GAGVSQSPSNKVTEKGKDVELRCDPISGHTALYWYRQSLGQGLEFLIYFQGNSAPDKSGLPSDRFSAERTGGSVSTLTIQRTQQEDSAVYLCASSLRGTYGYTFGSGTRLTVV.

The CDR3 DNA follows: TGTGCCAGCAGCTTATGGTCAGGGTCTTACTCTGGAAACACCATATATTTT. Protein sequence: CASSLWSGSYSGNTIYF. V and J are TRBV7-8 and TRBJ1-3, with TRBD1 as a possible D gene (5 bases). This CDR3 is 17 amino acids long. Per the germline V gene, CDR1 is SGHVS and CDR2 is FQNEAQ. V shed 2 bases and J shed 0 bases, with 14 bases lying between them.

This chain connects TRBV6-5 to TRBJ2-7; D is uncertain. Per the germline V gene, CDR1 is MNHEY and CDR2 is SVGAGI. V lost 8 bases, J lost 4 bases, and 9 bases lay in between. The CDR3 has 11 residues. CDR3 residues: CASGPSYEQYF. Here the CDR3 DNA reads TGTGCCAGCGGCCCTTCATACGAGCAGTACTTC.